Listed below are T cell receptor beta chains from one sample, sequenced in a study of early T cells in non-severe SARS-CoV-2 infection. TCRdb re-analysed the 5' RACE reads in MiXCR, keeping a single row per CDR3 protein. The sample shows around 71,000 distinct CDR3 sequences, about 14% of them seen only once. The source material was whole blood, sampled at baseline. All receptors come from an adult who was a healthcare worker with PCR-confirmed SARS-CoV-2 infection or an uninfected control (not recorded which). Both conserved end residues are part of each CDR3. A D gene is named only where the DNA matches it firmly. Some rows have no size entry. The others give once, few or many, or a class for an expanded clone.

V gene: TRBV20-1
J gene: TRBJ2-3
clone size: many
D gene: TRBD2
CDR3 protein: CSAREAGEDTQYF
CDR3 DNA: TGCAGTGCTAGAGAAGCGGGAGAGGATACGCAGTATTTT

V gene: TRBV18
J gene: TRBJ1-2
clone size: .
D gene: .
CDR3 protein: CASSPYTQDGYTF
CDR3 DNA: TGTGCCAGCTCACCGTATACCCAGGATGGCTACACCTTC

V gene: TRBV29-1
J gene: TRBJ2-3
clone size: .
D gene: .
CDR3 protein: CSASLGETQYF
CDR3 DNA: TGCAGCGCTAGCTTAGGGGAGACGCAGTATTTT

V gene: TRBV28
J gene: TRBJ2-7
clone size: few
D gene: .
CDR3 protein: CASTSEGNIPEQYF
CDR3 DNA: TGTGCCAGCACCTCCGAGGGGAACATACCCGAGCAGTACTTC

V gene: TRBV9
J gene: TRBJ1-1
clone size: .
D gene: .
CDR3 protein: CASSAAPGSTEAFF
CDR3 DNA: TGTGCCAGCAGCGCCGCCCCGGGAAGCACTGAAGCTTTCTTT

V gene: TRBV18
J gene: TRBJ2-5
clone size: few
D gene: .
CDR3 protein: CASSPAEETQYF
CDR3 DNA: TGTGCCAGCTCACCCGCAGAAGAGACCCAGTACTTC

V gene: TRBV20-1
J gene: TRBJ2-7
clone size: .
D gene: .
CDR3 protein: CSARDRGGGSYEQYF
CDR3 DNA: TGCAGTGCTAGAGACCGAGGAGGGGGCTCCTACGAGCAGTACTTC

V gene: TRBV2
J gene: TRBJ2-1
clone size: many
D gene: TRBD2
CDR3 protein: CASSETSGRYNEQFF
CDR3 DNA: TGTGCCAGCAGTGAAACTAGCGGCCGATACAATGAGCAGTTCTTC

V gene: TRBV7-2
J gene: TRBJ2-7
clone size: .
D gene: .
CDR3 protein: CASSLVDFAERSF
CDR3 DNA: TGTGCCAGCAGCTTAGTAGACTTTGCCGAAAGGAGCTTC

V gene: TRBV7-8
J gene: TRBJ2-7
clone size: few
D gene: .
CDR3 protein: CASSIYRDEQYF
CDR3 DNA: TGTGCCAGCAGCATCTACAGGGACGAGCAGTACTTC

V gene: TRBV20-1
J gene: TRBJ2-1
clone size: few
D gene: TRBD2
CDR3 protein: CSAREGLANEQFF
CDR3 DNA: TGCAGTGCTAGAGAAGGACTAGCGAATGAGCAGTTCTTC

V gene: TRBV4-1
J gene: TRBJ2-2
clone size: few
D gene: .
CDR3 protein: CASSQERGLPRVTGELFF
CDR3 DNA: TGCGCCAGCAGCCAAGAACGTGGCCTCCCCCGAGTCACCGGGGAGCTGTTTTTT

V gene: TRBV12-3/TRBV12-4
J gene: TRBJ2-2
clone size: few
D gene: .
CDR3 protein: CASWRATNTGELFF
CDR3 DNA: TGTGCCAGCTGGAGGGCAACGAACACCGGGGAGCTGTTTTTT

V gene: TRBV6-5
J gene: TRBJ1-5
clone size: many
D gene: .
CDR3 protein: CANFGGAGYRSNQPQHF
CDR3 DNA: TGTGCCAATTTCGGAGGGGCGGGGTATAGGAGCAATCAGCCCCAGCATTTT

V gene: TRBV7-2
J gene: TRBJ2-2
clone size: .
D gene: TRBD2
CDR3 protein: CASSSPSGNTGELFF
CDR3 DNA: TGTGCCAGTAGCTCACCTAGCGGGAACACCGGGGAGCTGTTTTTT

V gene: TRBV3-1
J gene: TRBJ2-7
clone size: .
D gene: TRBD1
CDR3 protein: CASSQDGGQGYEQYF
CDR3 DNA: TGTGCCAGCAGCCAAGATGGGGGACAGGGATACGAGCAGTACTTC

V gene: TRBV5-1
J gene: TRBJ1-1
clone size: few
D gene: .
CDR3 protein: CASSSQSAAGTEAFF
CDR3 DNA: TGCGCCAGCAGCTCTCAGTCGGCTGCCGGCACTGAAGCTTTCTTT

V gene: TRBV7-8
J gene: TRBJ2-1
clone size: many
D gene: TRBD2
CDR3 protein: CASSLAGTSVYNEQFF
CDR3 DNA: TGTGCCAGCAGCTTAGCGGGGACTAGCGTGTACAATGAGCAGTTCTTC